The 30 T cell receptor beta chains below all came from one sample that was sequenced in a study of T-cell reconstitution after alpha-beta-depleted transplantation in children. Unique molecular identifiers were used in preparing the TCRbeta library. TCRdb called the PCR reads again in MiXCR, with one record for every CDR3 protein. The sample carries approximately 270,000 distinct CDR3 sequences, more than 20% recorded once. The sample was PBMCs, mostly from graft donor cells, taken 360 days after TCRalphabeta/CD19-depleted stem cell transplant. All receptors derive from a female patient between 2 and 15 years old who had a stem cell transplant for congenital amegakaryocytic thrombocytopenia, so the T cells may come from the graft donor.

This chain links TRBV18 with TRBJ2-1; 8 positions match TRBD2. CDR1 is KGHSH and CDR2 is LQKENI in the germline V gene. The CDR3 contains 15 residues. V dropped 4 bases and J dropped 2; count of bases not matched to a gene: 4. The CDR3: CASSLGLVTYNEQFF. The CDR3 DNA reads as TGTGCCAGCTCACTGGGACTAGTAACCTACAATGAGCAGTTCTTC.

CDR3: CASSYGALLQTEAFF. The CDR3 coding sequence is TGTGCCAGCAGTTACGGGGCACTCCTGCAGACTGAAGCTTTCTTT. The chain uses TRBV6-5 and TRBJ1-1, with D perhaps TRBD1 (5 bases). Looked up from germline, CDR1 is MNHEY and CDR2 is SVGAGI. The germline V and J ends were trimmed by 2 bases and 5 bases, with 15 bases remaining between them. The CDR3 is made up of 15 amino acids.

The chain carries TRBV28 and TRBJ1-3; D is uncertain. Trimming took off 6 bases at V and 7 bases at J, with 16 bases between the two ends. The CDR3 length is 14 residues. Per germline, CDR1 MDHEN and CDR2 SYDVKM. The CDR3 spells CASRSPMKRNTIYF. The DNA of the CDR3 is TGTGCCAGCAGGTCCCCGATGAAGCGGAACACCATATATTTT.

Many counts were recorded for this clonotype. V and J are TRBV20-1 and TRBJ2-7, with D possibly called TRBD1 or TRBD2 (6 bases each). The germline V gene encodes CDR1 DFQATT and CDR2 SNEGSKA (reference sequence). This CDR3 spans 10 amino acids. V lost 6 bases to trimming and J lost 7 bases, with 10 bases between them. The CDR3 is CSARRGEQYF. DNA of the CDR3: TGCAGTGCCCGGAGGGGGGAGCAGTACTTC.

This clonotype was picked up a small number of times. V gene TRBV5-1 combines with J gene TRBJ1-2; D gene ambiguous. With 0 bases removed from V and 4 bases from J, the gap between germline ends came to 7 bases. This CDR3 region has 13 residues. The germline V gene has CDR1 SGHRS and CDR2 YFSETQ. CDR3 sequence (DNA): TGCGCCAGCAGCTTGGCAGACTTCTATGGCTACACCTTC. Protein sequence: CASSLADFYGYTF.

Only a few counts were recorded for this clonotype. For the CDR3, the DNA is TGTGCCAGCTCACCGCTCGCGGGGGGGTACAATGAGCAGTTCTTC. This gives the protein CASSPLAGGYNEQFF. This chain joins TRBV18 and TRBJ2-1, with 9 bases matching TRBD2. The CDR3 has 15 amino acids. Trimming took 3 bases from V and 4 from J; bases not matched to a gene: 4. Per the germline V gene, CDR1 is KGHSH and CDR2 is LQKENI.

This clonotype was picked up a small number of times. V is TRBV9 and J is TRBJ2-1; TRBD2 agrees at 8 bases. Per germline, CDR1 SGDLS and CDR2 YYNGEE. The CDR3 runs 14 residues. Trimming took 2 bases from V and 4 from J; bases not matched to a gene: 2. The CDR3 region has the DNA TGTGCCAGCAGCGTCAGCGGGGGATACAATGAGCAGTTCTTC. This sequence encodes CASSVSGGYNEQFF.

The sample holds a few counts of this clonotype. The CDR3 sequence is CASSRDANNEQFF. The CDR3 nucleotides are TGTGCCAGCAGCCGGGACGCTAACAATGAGCAGTTCTTC. The chain carries TRBV3-1 and TRBJ2-1, with D tentatively TRBD1 or TRBD2 (5 bases each). V lost 4 bases, J lost 5 bases, and 9 bases lay in between. CDR3 length equals 13 residues. Germline-derived CDR1 and CDR2 are LGHDT and YNNKEL (reference sequence).

This clonotype was detected only a few times. The chain carries TRBV12-3 or TRBV12-4 and TRBJ2-1; 7 nucleotides line up with TRBD2. This CDR3 contains 15 residues. V lost 6 bases, J lost 7 bases, and 12 bases stayed unmatched. The DNA for the CDR3 is TGTGCCAGCAGCTCCCCCCCTCTAGCGGCGAATGAGCAGTTCTTC. It codes for CASSSPPLAANEQFF.

The chain carries TRBV14 and TRBJ2-1; 9 bases match TRBD1. The ends lost 0 bases at V and 9 bases at J; junction bases unmatched: 3. Germline loops: CDR1 SGHDN, CDR2 FVKESK. This CDR3 region has 14 residues. The CDR3 DNA follows: TGTGCCAGCAGCCAAGACCCGACAGGGGGTGAGCAGTTCTTC. It is translated as CASSQDPTGGEQFF.

A few counts support this clonotype. This chain joins TRBV4-1 and TRBJ2-2; no definite D call. V shed 1 base and J shed 0 bases, with 6 bases lying between them. The V gene's germline CDR1 is MGHRA and CDR2 YSYEKL. The CDR3 has 15 amino acids. This chain's CDR3 is CASSQVTPNTGELFF. CDR3 bases: TGCGCCAGCAGCCAAGTGACACCGAACACCGGGGAGCTGTTTTTT.

The gene calls are TRBV25-1 and TRBJ2-5, with 7 bases that match TRBD2. This CDR3 is built from 14 residues. The germline CDR1 and CDR2 sequences are MGHDK and SYGVNS. Trimming removed 1 base from V and 7 bases from J; junction bases left unmatched: 6. In DNA, the CDR3 is TGTGCCAGCAGTGAATCCTGGCGGGAGAGGACCCAGTACTTC. Amino acid sequence: CASSESWRERTQYF.

The chain combines TRBV24-1 with TRBJ1-2; D uncertain. Between the trimmed V and J ends, which lost 4 bases and 7 bases, there was a span of 15 bases. The CDR3 contains 14 residues. CDR1 is KGHDR and CDR2 is SFDVKD in the germline V gene. CDR3 sequence reads: CATSEDPGAAGYTF. CDR3 coding DNA: TGTGCCACCAGTGAGGATCCAGGAGCTGCTGGCTACACCTTC.

The chain recombines TRBV5-6 with TRBJ1-1, with TRBD1 identical over 9 bases. V shed 0 bases, J shed 4 bases, and the junction held 10 bases outside the gene matches. The CDR3 contains 17 residues. Looked up from germline, CDR1 is SGHDT and CDR2 is YYEEEE. The CDR3 DNA sequence: TGTGCCAGCAGCTTGGCCGGGACAGGGCGATTGGGCACTGAAGCTTTCTTT. This codes for CASSLAGTGRLGTEAFF.

V usage is TRBV7-2 and J usage is TRBJ2-3; either TRBD1 or TRBD2 may fit D (6 bases each). Germline values: CDR1 SGHTA, CDR2 FQGNSA. The CDR3 totals 16 residues. Trimming took 4 bases from V and 4 from J, leaving 18 bases between them. CDR3 nucleotide sequence: TGTGCCAGCAGCTCAGGGCCGGGAGAGGGGGCAGATACGCAGTATTTT. Translating gives CASSSGPGEGADTQYF.

At least ten counts were recorded for this clonotype. The J gene is TRBJ2-7, the V gene TRBV28; D is uncertain. Germline V gene lookup returns CDR1 MDHEN and CDR2 SYDVKM. Trimming removed 6 bases from V and 2 bases from J, with 11 bases in between. The CDR3 extends over 13 amino acids. The CDR3 loop reads CASSPWATYEQYF. CDR3 bases: TGTGCCAGCAGCCCGTGGGCCACCTACGAGCAGTACTTC.

This clonotype was seen more than once but under ten times. The J gene is TRBJ2-3, the V gene TRBV15; 7 bases are shared with TRBD1. There are 14 residues in the CDR3. The junction had 3 bases not matched to a gene; V was cut back by 6 bases and J by 0 bases. CDR1 and CDR2 (germline): LNHNV, YYDKDF (reference sequence). The CDR3 loop is CATRPGQSTDTQYF. CDR3 sequence (DNA): TGTGCCACCAGACCGGGACAGAGCACAGATACGCAGTATTTT.

At least ten counts were recorded for this clonotype. The chain recombines TRBV4-1 with TRBJ1-4, with no clear D. In germline, CDR1 is MGHRA, CDR2 YSYEKL. This CDR3 has 15 amino acids. With 0 bases removed from V and 0 bases from J, the gap between germline ends came to 5 bases. CDR3 region: CASSQDTATNEKLFF. CDR3 sequence (DNA): TGCGCCAGCAGCCAAGATACCGCAACTAATGAAAAACTGTTTTTT.

This clonotype was seen a few times. The chain joins TRBV20-1 to TRBJ2-1; D perhaps matches TRBD2 (6 bases). The germline V and J ends were trimmed by 6 bases and 4 bases, with 13 bases remaining between them. The CDR3 sequence is 13 residues long. The germline gives CDR1 DFQATT, CDR2 SNEGSKA (reference sequence). CDR3 residues: CSALRGIYNEQFF. The CDR3 DNA sequence: TGCAGTGCCCTGCGGGGAATATACAATGAGCAGTTCTTC.

The sample holds many counts of this clonotype. The chain has TRBV21-1 and TRBJ1-6; the tabulated D call, TRBD1, remains unverified against the DNA. TRBV21-1 is a pseudogene segment. This CDR3 has 14 residues. In DNA form, the CDR3 reads TGTGCCAGCAGCAGGTGGACAGGTCACTCACCCCTCCACTTT. Protein: CASSRWTGHSPLHF.

This chain connects TRBV5-1 to TRBJ2-3; 14 positions match TRBD2. Germline trimming cut 4 bases from V and 4 bases from J; bases unmatched to any gene: 2. Per the germline V gene, CDR1 is SGHRS and CDR2 is YFSETQ. The CDR3 totals 15 residues. DNA for the CDR3: TGCGCCAGCAGCCCGGGACTAGCGGGAGCAGATACGCAGTATTTT. Its translation is CASSPGLAGADTQYF.

This chain links TRBV12-3 or TRBV12-4 with TRBJ1-5; maybe TRBD1 (6 bases). V lost 7 bases to trimming and J lost 6 bases, with 16 bases between them. The CDR3 has 14 residues. CDR3 in DNA: TGTGCCAGCACGCGTGGGGGCAGAACTCAGCCCCAGCATTTT. It specifies CASTRGGRTQPQHF.

The V gene is TRBV29-1, the J gene TRBJ1-2, with D tentatively TRBD1 (5 bases). The CDR3 runs to 12 residues. CDR1 is SQVTM and CDR2 is ANQGSEA in the germline V gene. V dropped 6 bases and J dropped 3 bases, with 11 bases sitting between them. The CDR3 bases are TGCAGCGTACTGGACAAGGACTATGGCTACACCTTC. Translating gives CSVLDKDYGYTF. Full variable domain (rest looked up from reference TRBV29-1 and TRBJ1-2): SAVISQKPSRDICQRGTSLTIQCQVDSQVTMMFWYRQQPGQSLTLIATANQGSEATYESGFVIDKFPISRPNLTFSTLTVSNMSPEDSSIYLCSVLDKDYGYTFGSGTRLTVV.

In its sample, this clonotype was seen a few times. The J gene is TRBJ2-1, the V gene TRBV7-8; D remains ambiguous. Germline assignment: CDR1 SGHVS and CDR2 FQNEAQ. The CDR3 sequence is 15 residues long. Deletions cut 0 bases from V and 0 bases from J, with 6 bases between. CDR3 bases: TGTGCCAGCAGCTTAGCACTATACTCCTACAATGAGCAGTTCTTC. It translates to CASSLALYSYNEQFF.

On this clonotype itself: A clone one base away is much larger, so this may be a read error. The chain combines TRBV4-3 with TRBJ1-1; D is undetermined. The CDR3 contains 15 residues. The germline V gene has CDR1 LGHNA and CDR2 YSLEER. The V and J ends lost 1 base and 2 bases respectively, with 11 bases between them. In DNA form, the CDR3 reads TGCGCCAGCAGCCAAGGACTCCTATACAACACTGAAGCTTTCTTT. The encoded protein is CASSQGLLYNTEAFF.

The genes are TRBV11-2 and TRBJ1-5; D is possibly TRBD1 (6 bases). The CDR3 is made up of 15 amino acids. Germline CDR1 reads SGHAT; CDR2 reads FQNNGV. V lost 4 bases and J 4 bases, leaving 14 bases between the germline ends. CDR3 in DNA: TGTGCCAGCAGCTCCGGCACAGGGAAGAATCAGCCCCAGCATTTT. Amino acid sequence: CASSSGTGKNQPQHF. Filled out from reference TRBV11-2 and TRBJ1-5, the complete variable domain reads EAGVAQSPRYKIIEKRQSVAFWCNPISGHATLYWYQQILGQGPKLLIQFQNNGVVDDSQLPKDRFSAERLKGVDSTLKIQPAKLEDSAVYLCASSSGTGKNQPQHFGDGTRLSIL.

This clonotype has just a few counts. The chain is built from TRBV4-3 and TRBJ1-5; D uncertain. Germline V CDR1 and CDR2: LGHNA, YSLEER. CDR3 length: 16 residues. The V and J ends lost 1 base and 1 base respectively, with 11 bases between them. The CDR3 loop reads CASSQALWASNQPQHF. The CDR3 DNA reads TGCGCCAGCAGCCAAGCCCTGTGGGCGAGCAATCAGCCCCAGCATTTT.

The chain joins TRBV20-1 to TRBJ2-6; a possible D gene is TRBD1 (6 bases). The CDR3 has 15 residues. Germline CDR1 and CDR2: DFQATT and SNEGSKA (reference sequence). Trimming took off 0 bases at V and 2 bases at J, with 8 bases between the two ends. CDR3 sequence: CSARDSGAGANVLTF. The CDR3 nucleotides read TGCAGTGCTAGAGATTCAGGGGCTGGGGCCAACGTCCTGACTTTC.

V gene TRBV2 combines with J gene TRBJ2-7; the match to TRBD2 covers 7 bases. Per germline, CDR1 SNHLY and CDR2 FYNNEI. Losses at the gene ends were 5 bases for V and 1 base for J; bases not matched to a gene: 8. The CDR3 length is 15 residues. CDR3 amino acids: CASSYEAGWSYEQYF. The DNA of the CDR3 is TGTGCCAGCAGTTACGAAGCGGGGTGGTCCTACGAGCAGTACTTC.

CDR3 amino acids: CSAPDQTYNEQFF. The CDR3 DNA reads as TGCAGTGCTCCCGACCAGACCTACAATGAGCAGTTCTTC. The genes are TRBV20-1 and TRBJ2-1; D is unclear. The germline V gene has CDR1 DFQATT and CDR2 SNEGSKA (reference sequence). Trimming stripped 5 bases from V and 2 bases from J, with 10 bases between. The CDR3 runs to 13 residues.